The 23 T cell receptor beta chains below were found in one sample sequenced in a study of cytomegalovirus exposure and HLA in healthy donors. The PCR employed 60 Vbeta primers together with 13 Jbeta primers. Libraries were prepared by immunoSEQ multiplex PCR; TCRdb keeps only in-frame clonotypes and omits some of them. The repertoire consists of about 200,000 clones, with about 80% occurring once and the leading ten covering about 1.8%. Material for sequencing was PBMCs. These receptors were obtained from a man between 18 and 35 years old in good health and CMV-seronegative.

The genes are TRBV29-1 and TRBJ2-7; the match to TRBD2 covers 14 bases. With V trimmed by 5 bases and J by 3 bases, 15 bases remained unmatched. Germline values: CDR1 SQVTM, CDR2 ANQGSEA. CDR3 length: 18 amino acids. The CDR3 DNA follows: TGCAGCGTTCCCCGGGAAGGGACTAGCGGGAGTCGGTACTACGAGCAGTACTTC. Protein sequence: CSVPREGTSGSRYYEQYF.

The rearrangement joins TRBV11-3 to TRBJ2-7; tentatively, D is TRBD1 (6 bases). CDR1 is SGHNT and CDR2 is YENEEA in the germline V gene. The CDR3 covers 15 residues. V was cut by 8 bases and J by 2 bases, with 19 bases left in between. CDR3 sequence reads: CASEPRDTLTYEQYF. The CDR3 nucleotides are TGTGCCAGCGAGCCACGGGACACCCTGACCTACGAGCAGTACTTC.

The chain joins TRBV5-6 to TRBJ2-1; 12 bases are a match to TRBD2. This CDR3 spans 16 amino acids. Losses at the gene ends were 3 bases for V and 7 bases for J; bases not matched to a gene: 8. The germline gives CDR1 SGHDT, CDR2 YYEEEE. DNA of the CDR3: TGTGCCAGCAGCTCTCCTAGCGGGAGGGCCATTAATGAGCAGTTCTTC. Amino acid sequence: CASSSPSGRAINEQFF.

CDR3: CASSTRRSSTDTQYF. CDR3 in DNA: TGTGCCAGCAGTACCAGGCGAAGTAGCACAGATACGCAGTATTTT. The chain carries TRBV2 and TRBJ2-3; D call uncertain. Germline V CDR1 and CDR2: SNHLY, FYNNEI. V was pared by 5 bases and J by 0 bases, with 12 bases between. This CDR3 has 15 amino acids.

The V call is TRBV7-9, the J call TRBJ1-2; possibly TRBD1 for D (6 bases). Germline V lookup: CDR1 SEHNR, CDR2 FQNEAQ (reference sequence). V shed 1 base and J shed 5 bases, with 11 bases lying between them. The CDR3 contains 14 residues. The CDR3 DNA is TGTGCCAGCAGCTTAGGCAGGGGCGCGTATGGCTACACCTTC. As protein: CASSLGRGAYGYTF.

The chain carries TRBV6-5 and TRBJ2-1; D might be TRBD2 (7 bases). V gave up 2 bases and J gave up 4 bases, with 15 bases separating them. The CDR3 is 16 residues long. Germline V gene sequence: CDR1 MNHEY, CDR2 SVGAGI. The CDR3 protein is CASSYGGGVSYNEQFF. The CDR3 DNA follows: TGTGCCAGCAGTTACGGGGGGGGCGTCTCGTACAATGAGCAGTTCTTC.

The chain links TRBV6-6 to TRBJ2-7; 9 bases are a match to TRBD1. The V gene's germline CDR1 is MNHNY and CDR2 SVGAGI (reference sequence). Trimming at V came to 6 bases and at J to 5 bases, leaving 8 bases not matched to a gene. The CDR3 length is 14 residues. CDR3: CASRYGDRVNEQYF. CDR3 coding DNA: TGTGCCAGCAGATATGGGGACAGGGTTAACGAGCAGTACTTC.

CDR3 nucleotides: TGCAGCGTTGCACGGGAGGACTACGAGCAGTACTTC. It specifies CSVAREDYEQYF. The J gene is TRBJ2-7, the V gene TRBV29-1, with 7 nucleotides matching TRBD2. V gave up 4 bases and J gave up 3 bases; unmatched junction bases: 3. This CDR3 has 12 residues. Germline lookup yields CDR1 SQVTM and CDR2 ANQGSEA.

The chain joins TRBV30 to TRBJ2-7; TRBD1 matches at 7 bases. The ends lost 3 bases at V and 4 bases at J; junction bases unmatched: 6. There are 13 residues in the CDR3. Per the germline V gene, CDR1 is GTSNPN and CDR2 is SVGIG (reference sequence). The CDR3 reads CAWRIGTVYEQYF. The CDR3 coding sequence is TGTGCCTGGAGAATCGGGACAGTTTACGAGCAGTACTTC.

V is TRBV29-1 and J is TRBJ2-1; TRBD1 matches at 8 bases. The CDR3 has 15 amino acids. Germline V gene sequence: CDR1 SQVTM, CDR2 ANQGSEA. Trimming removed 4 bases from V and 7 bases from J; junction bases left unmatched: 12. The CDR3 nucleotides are TGCAGCGTTGCCCTTAAGCTGCGGACAGGGAATGAGCAGTTCTTC. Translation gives CSVALKLRTGNEQFF.

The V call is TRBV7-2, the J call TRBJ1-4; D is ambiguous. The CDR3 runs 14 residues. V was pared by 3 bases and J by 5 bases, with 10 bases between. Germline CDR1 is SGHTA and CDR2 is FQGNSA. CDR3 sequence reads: CASSLAGGNEKLFF. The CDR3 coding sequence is TGTGCCAGCAGCTTGGCAGGAGGGAATGAAAAACTGTTTTTT.

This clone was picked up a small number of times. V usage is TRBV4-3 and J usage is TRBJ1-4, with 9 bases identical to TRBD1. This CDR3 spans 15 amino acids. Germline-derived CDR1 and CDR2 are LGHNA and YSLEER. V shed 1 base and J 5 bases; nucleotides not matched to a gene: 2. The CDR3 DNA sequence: TGCGCCAGCAGCCAAGTCGGGACAGGGAATGAAAAACTGTTTTTT. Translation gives CASSQVGTGNEKLFF.

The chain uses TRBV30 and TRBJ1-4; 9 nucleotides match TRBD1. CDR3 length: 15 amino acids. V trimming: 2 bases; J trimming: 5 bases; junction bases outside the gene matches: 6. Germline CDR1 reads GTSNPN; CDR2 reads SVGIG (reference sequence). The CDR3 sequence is CAWSSRDRENEKLFF. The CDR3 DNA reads TGTGCCTGGAGTAGCCGGGACAGGGAGAATGAAAAACTGTTTTTT.

The CDR3 sequence is CASSAGTGAEAFF. The CDR3 coding sequence is TGTGCCAGCTCAGCCGGGACAGGGGCTGAAGCTTTCTTT. The chain combines TRBV18 with TRBJ1-1; 10 positions match TRBD1. CDR3 size: 13 residues. The J segment lost 6 bases and the V segment lost 5 bases, leaving 3 bases of the junction unmatched. Germline V gives CDR1 KGHSH, CDR2 LQKENI.

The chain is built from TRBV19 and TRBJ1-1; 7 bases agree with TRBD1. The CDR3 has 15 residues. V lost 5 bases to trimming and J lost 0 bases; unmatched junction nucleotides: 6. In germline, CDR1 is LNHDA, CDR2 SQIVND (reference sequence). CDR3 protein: CASSPPGQMNTEAFF. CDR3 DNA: TGTGCCAGTAGTCCCCCGGGACAGATGAACACTGAAGCTTTCTTT.

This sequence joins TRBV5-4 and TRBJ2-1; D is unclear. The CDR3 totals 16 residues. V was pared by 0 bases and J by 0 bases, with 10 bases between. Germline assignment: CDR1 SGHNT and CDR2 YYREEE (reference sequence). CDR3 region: CASSLEQASSYNEQFF. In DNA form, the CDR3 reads TGTGCCAGCAGCTTGGAGCAGGCCAGCTCCTACAATGAGCAGTTCTTC.

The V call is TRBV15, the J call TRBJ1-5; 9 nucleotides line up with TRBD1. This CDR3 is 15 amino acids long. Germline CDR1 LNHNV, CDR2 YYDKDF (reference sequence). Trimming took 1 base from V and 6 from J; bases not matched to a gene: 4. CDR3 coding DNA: TGTGCCACCAGCAGAGGAGGGACAGGGATTCAGCCCCAGCATTTT. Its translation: CATSRGGTGIQPQHF.

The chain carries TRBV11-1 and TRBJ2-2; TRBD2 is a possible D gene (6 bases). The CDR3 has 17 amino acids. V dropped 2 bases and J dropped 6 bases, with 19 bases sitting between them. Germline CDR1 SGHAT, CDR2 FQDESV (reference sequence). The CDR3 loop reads CASSLSSGPGIPGELFF. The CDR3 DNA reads TGTGCCAGCAGCTTATCCAGCGGGCCTGGGATCCCCGGGGAGCTGTTTTTT.

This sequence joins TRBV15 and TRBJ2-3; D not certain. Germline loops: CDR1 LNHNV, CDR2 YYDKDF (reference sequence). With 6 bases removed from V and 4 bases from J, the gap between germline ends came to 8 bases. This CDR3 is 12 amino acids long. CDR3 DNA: TGTGCCACCAGTGTTCTCGCAGATACGCAGTATTTT. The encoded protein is CATSVLADTQYF. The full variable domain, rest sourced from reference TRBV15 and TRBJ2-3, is DAMVIQNPRYQVTQFGKPVTLSCSQTLNHNVMYWYQQKSSQAPKLLFHYYDKDFNNEADTPDNFQSRRPNTSFCFLDIRSPGLGDTAMYLCATSVLADTQYFGPGTRLTVL.

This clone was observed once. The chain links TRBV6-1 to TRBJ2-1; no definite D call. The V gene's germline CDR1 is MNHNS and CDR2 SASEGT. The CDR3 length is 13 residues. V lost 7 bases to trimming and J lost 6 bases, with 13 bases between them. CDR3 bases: TGTGCCAGCAATCGGGTAGAAGGCAATGAGCAGTTCTTC. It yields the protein CASNRVEGNEQFF.

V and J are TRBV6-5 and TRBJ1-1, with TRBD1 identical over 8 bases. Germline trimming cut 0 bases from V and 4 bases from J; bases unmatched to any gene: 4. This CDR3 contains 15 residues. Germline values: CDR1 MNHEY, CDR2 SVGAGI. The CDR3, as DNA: TGTGCCAGCAGTTACTCGACGACAGGGGTCACTGAAGCTTTCTTT. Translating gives CASSYSTTGVTEAFF.

This chain's CDR3 is CASRVQGAYTEAFF. The CDR3 nucleotides are TGTGCCAGTAGGGTACAGGGGGCGTACACTGAAGCTTTCTTT. The gene calls are TRBV19 and TRBJ1-1; 9 nucleotides match TRBD1. V trimming: 6 bases; J trimming: 3 bases; junction bases outside the gene matches: 5. Germline CDR1 LNHDA, CDR2 SQIVND (reference sequence). CDR3 length equals 14 residues.

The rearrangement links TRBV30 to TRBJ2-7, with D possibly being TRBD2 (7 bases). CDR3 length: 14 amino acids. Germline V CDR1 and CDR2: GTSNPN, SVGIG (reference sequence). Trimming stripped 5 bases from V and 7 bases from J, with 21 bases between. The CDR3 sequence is CAWGGAPTAGEQYF. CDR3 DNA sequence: TGTGCCTGGGGGGGGGCACCCACGGCGGGGGAGCAGTACTTC. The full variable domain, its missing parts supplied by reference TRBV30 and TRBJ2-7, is SQTIHQWPATLVQPVGSPLSLECTVEGTSNPNLYWYRQAAGRGLQLLFYSVGIGQISSEVPQNLSASRPQDRQFILSSKKLLLSDSGFYLCAWGGAPTAGEQYFGPGTRLTVT.